This is a list of T cell receptor beta chains from one sample in a study of OX40 agonist ivuxolimab in advanced cancers. Using immunoSEQ multiplex PCR, the repertoire was profiled, and TCRdb retains in-frame clones only, with some absent. The table lists about 62,000 clones, about 85% of them singletons. The sample consisted of CD4+ or CD8+ T cells sorted from blood, taken in a trial of the OX40 agonist ivuxolimab. The receptors come from an adult with an advanced solid tumor such as melanoma, head and neck, liver or kidney cancer. Both conserved end residues are part of each CDR3. Fields, in order: V gene, CDR3 length, J gene, clone size, D gene, CDR3 protein, CDR3 DNA. The D gene is left open where the match is weak. Expanded clones get a size class; other rows say once, few or many, or leave the size out.

v_gene: TRBV6-1; len: 16; j_gene: TRBJ2-5; abundance: -; d_gene: -; CDR3aa: CASSEPLHMETETQYF; CDR3nt: TGTGCCAGCAGTGAACCTCTCCATATGGAAACGGAGACCCAGTACTTC
v_gene: TRBV6-1; len: 15; j_gene: TRBJ1-2; abundance: -; d_gene: -; CDR3aa: CASSDDLGAHYGYTF; CDR3nt: TGTGCCAGCAGTGATGACCTGGGGGCACACTATGGCTACACCTTC
v_gene: TRBV28; len: 16; j_gene: TRBJ2-5; abundance: -; d_gene: -; CDR3aa: CASSSPPQQGEETQYF; CDR3nt: TGTGCCAGCAGTTCGCCACCGCAACAGGGTGAAGAGACCCAGTACTTC
v_gene: TRBV9; len: 18; j_gene: TRBJ2-6; abundance: -; d_gene: TRBD2; CDR3aa: CASSAGLAGYSGANVLTF; CDR3nt: TGTGCCAGCAGCGCCGGACTAGCGGGCTACTCTGGGGCCAACGTCCTGACTTTC
v_gene: TRBV13; len: 16; j_gene: TRBJ1-3; abundance: -; d_gene: -; CDR3aa: CASSYDRSNSGNTIYF; CDR3nt: TGTGCCAGCAGCTACGACAGGTCGAACTCTGGAAACACCATATATTTT
v_gene: TRBV7-8; len: 16; j_gene: TRBJ2-5; abundance: few; d_gene: TRBD2; CDR3aa: CASSPTGLADQETQYF; CDR3nt: TGTGCCAGCAGCCCAACGGGACTAGCGGACCAAGAGACCCAGTACTTC
v_gene: TRBV10-3; len: 11; j_gene: TRBJ1-1; abundance: -; d_gene: -; CDR3aa: CAVRTGAEAFF; CDR3nt: TGTGCCGTACGAACAGGCGCTGAAGCTTTCTTT
v_gene: TRBV10-1; len: 17; j_gene: TRBJ2-1; abundance: -; d_gene: -; CDR3aa: CASSVSGSGSSYNEQFF; CDR3nt: TGCGCCAGCAGTGTGAGTGGTAGCGGAAGCTCCTACAATGAGCAGTTCTTC
v_gene: TRBV9; len: 16; j_gene: TRBJ2-1; abundance: -; d_gene: TRBD2; CDR3aa: CASSVGGVGEGGEQFF; CDR3nt: TGTGCCAGCAGCGTCGGGGGGGTAGGGGAAGGAGGTGAGCAGTTCTTC
v_gene: TRBV5-4; len: 16; j_gene: TRBJ1-4; abundance: -; d_gene: -; CDR3aa: CASSLPGTEDNEKLFF; CDR3nt: TGTGCCAGCAGCTTGCCCGGGACGGAGGATAATGAAAAACTGTTTTTT
v_gene: TRBV13; len: 16; j_gene: TRBJ2-2; abundance: -; d_gene: -; CDR3aa: CASSTWTAPGTGELFF; CDR3nt: TGTGCCAGCAGCACCTGGACAGCCCCCGGTACCGGGGAGCTGTTTTTT
v_gene: TRBV28; len: 16; j_gene: TRBJ1-1; abundance: -; d_gene: -; CDR3aa: CASTLSGRDSNTEAFF; CDR3nt: TGTGCCAGCACCCTCAGCGGGCGCGACAGCAACACTGAAGCTTTCTTT
v_gene: TRBV7-9; len: 16; j_gene: TRBJ2-1; abundance: -; d_gene: -; CDR3aa: CASSLPGAGAYNEQFF; CDR3nt: TGTGCCAGCAGCTTACCGGGCGCAGGAGCATACAATGAGCAGTTCTTC
v_gene: TRBV5-6; len: 16; j_gene: TRBJ2-5; abundance: -; d_gene: TRBD1; CDR3aa: CASSFFLSGGGETQYF; CDR3nt: TGTGCCAGCAGCTTTTTTCTTTCAGGGGGTGGGGAGACCCAGTACTTC
v_gene: TRBV5-4; len: 16; j_gene: TRBJ2-3; abundance: -; d_gene: TRBD2; CDR3aa: CASSFLAGGRADTQYF; CDR3nt: TGTGCCAGCAGCTTTCTAGCGGGGGGGAGGGCAGATACGCAGTATTTT
v_gene: TRBV9; len: 12; j_gene: TRBJ2-6; abundance: -; d_gene: -; CDR3aa: CASSETANVLTF; CDR3nt: TGTGCCAGCAGCGAGACAGCAAACGTCCTGACTTTC
v_gene: TRBV7-9; len: 14; j_gene: TRBJ1-4; abundance: once; d_gene: TRBD1; CDR3aa: CASSGTGEREKLFF; CDR3nt: TGTGCCAGCAGCGGAACAGGGGAAAGGGAAAAACTGTTTTTT
v_gene: TRBV5-4; len: 13; j_gene: TRBJ1-1; abundance: -; d_gene: -; CDR3aa: CASSSRRTEEAFF; CDR3nt: TGTGCCAGCAGCTCTCGACGGACAGAGGAAGCTTTCTTT
v_gene: TRBV2; len: 15; j_gene: TRBJ2-3; abundance: -; d_gene: -; CDR3aa: CASNLRDLRSATQYF; CDR3nt: TGTGCCAGCAACCTTCGGGATTTGAGGTCGGCTACGCAGTATTTT
v_gene: TRBV28; len: 15; j_gene: TRBJ1-4; abundance: once; d_gene: -; CDR3aa: CASSLSGGLGEKLFF; CDR3nt: TGTGCCAGCAGTTTATCCGGAGGGCTGGGGGAAAAACTGTTTTTT
v_gene: TRBV28; len: 15; j_gene: TRBJ1-4; abundance: few; d_gene: -; CDR3aa: CASSLLQNSKEKLFF; CDR3nt: TGTGCCAGCAGTTTACTACAGAACTCAAAAGAAAAACTGTTTTTT
v_gene: TRBV28; len: 8; j_gene: TRBJ1-1; abundance: -; d_gene: -; CDR3aa: CASTEAFF; CDR3nt: TGTGCCAGCACTGAAGCTTTCTTT
v_gene: TRBV27; len: 14; j_gene: TRBJ2-5; abundance: once; d_gene: -; CDR3aa: CASSLSIKRETQYF; CDR3nt: TGTGCCAGCAGTTTATCGATCAAACGGGAGACCCAGTACTTC
v_gene: TRBV6-5; len: 14; j_gene: TRBJ2-2; abundance: -; d_gene: -; CDR3aa: CASSFGENAGELFF; CDR3nt: TGTGCCAGCAGTTTCGGGGAGAACGCCGGGGAGCTGTTTTTT
v_gene: TRBV4-1; len: 15; j_gene: TRBJ2-3; abundance: -; d_gene: TRBD2; CDR3aa: CASSQDPAGGDTQYF; CDR3nt: TGCGCCAGCAGCCAAGATCCCGCGGGGGGAGATACGCAGTATTTT
v_gene: TRBV7-3; len: 18; j_gene: TRBJ2-1; abundance: -; d_gene: TRBD2; CDR3aa: CASSLNLAAGGGRNEQFF; CDR3nt: TGTGCCAGCAGCTTAAATTTGGCTGCGGGAGGGGGCCGGAATGAGCAGTTCTTC
v_gene: TRBV29-1; len: 13; j_gene: TRBJ2-5; abundance: -; d_gene: -; CDR3aa: CSVKKTSQETQYF; CDR3nt: TGCAGCGTCAAGAAGACTAGCCAAGAGACCCAGTACTTC
v_gene: TRBV9; len: 14; j_gene: TRBJ2-5; abundance: once; d_gene: TRBD1; CDR3aa: CASSVGNRGETQYF; CDR3nt: TGTGCCAGCAGCGTAGGCAACAGGGGAGAGACCCAGTACTTC
v_gene: TRBV28; len: 17; j_gene: TRBJ2-2; abundance: -; d_gene: TRBD2; CDR3aa: CASGTSGRAQNTGELFF; CDR3nt: TGTGCCAGCGGAACTAGCGGGAGGGCTCAGAACACCGGGGAGCTGTTTTTT
v_gene: TRBV6-5; len: 13; j_gene: TRBJ1-2; abundance: -; d_gene: -; CDR3aa: CASSPRSNYGYTF; CDR3nt: TGTGCCAGCAGTCCGCGGTCTAACTATGGCTACACCTTC
v_gene: TRBV7-8; len: 15; j_gene: TRBJ2-5; abundance: -; d_gene: -; CDR3aa: CASSFSWGIQETQYF; CDR3nt: TGTGCCAGCAGCTTTAGCTGGGGGATCCAAGAGACCCAGTACTTC
v_gene: TRBV7-9; len: 16; j_gene: TRBJ2-7; abundance: -; d_gene: TRBD1; CDR3aa: CASSLGFQGDLGEQYF; CDR3nt: TGTGCCAGCAGCTTAGGTTTTCAGGGGGATCTAGGCGAGCAGTACTTC
v_gene: TRBV29-1; len: 16; j_gene: TRBJ2-3; abundance: -; d_gene: TRBD2; CDR3aa: CSGTGTSGGGTDTQYF; CDR3nt: TGCAGCGGCACCGGGACTAGCGGAGGGGGCACAGATACGCAGTATTTT
v_gene: TRBV7-9; len: 14; j_gene: TRBJ2-1; abundance: -; d_gene: -; CDR3aa: CASTLDQINNEQFF; CDR3nt: TGTGCCAGCACCTTGGACCAAATCAACAATGAGCAGTTCTTC
v_gene: TRBV2; len: 14; j_gene: TRBJ2-2; abundance: -; d_gene: -; CDR3aa: CASSEFSSPGELFF; CDR3nt: TGTGCCAGCAGTGAATTTAGCTCCCCCGGGGAGCTGTTTTTT
v_gene: TRBV28; len: 12; j_gene: TRBJ2-7; abundance: -; d_gene: -; CDR3aa: CASTKPAYEQYF; CDR3nt: TGTGCCAGCACCAAACCCGCCTACGAGCAGTACTTC
v_gene: TRBV4-1; len: 13; j_gene: TRBJ1-1; abundance: -; d_gene: -; CDR3aa: CASSQDQTAEAFF; CDR3nt: TGCGCCAGCAGCCAAGACCAGACCGCTGAAGCTTTCTTT
v_gene: TRBV19; len: 17; j_gene: TRBJ1-5; abundance: few; d_gene: TRBD1; CDR3aa: CASSIRGTELSNQPQHF; CDR3nt: TGTGCCAGTAGTATTCGGGGGACAGAACTTAGCAATCAGCCCCAGCATTTT
v_gene: TRBV6-1; len: 15; j_gene: TRBJ1-5; abundance: -; d_gene: TRBD1; CDR3aa: CASSFQGVSNQPQHF; CDR3nt: TGTGCCAGCAGTTTCCAGGGGGTGAGCAATCAGCCCCAGCATTTT
v_gene: TRBV28; len: 12; j_gene: TRBJ1-1; abundance: -; d_gene: -; CDR3aa: CASTLGPTEAFF; CDR3nt: TGTGCCAGCACCCTTGGCCCCACTGAAGCTTTCTTT
v_gene: TRBV11-2; len: 19; j_gene: TRBJ2-1; abundance: -; d_gene: TRBD2; CDR3aa: CASSLDGASGGASYNEQFF; CDR3nt: TGTGCCAGCAGCTTAGATGGGGCTAGCGGGGGGGCCAGCTACAATGAGCAGTTCTTC
v_gene: TRBV28; len: 12; j_gene: TRBJ2-1; abundance: -; d_gene: -; CDR3aa: CASSLWGDEQFF; CDR3nt: TGTGCCAGCAGTTTATGGGGGGATGAGCAGTTCTTC
v_gene: TRBV18; len: 14; j_gene: TRBJ1-1; abundance: -; d_gene: TRBD1; CDR3aa: CASSPSQGATEAFF; CDR3nt: TGTGCCAGCTCACCTTCTCAGGGGGCGACTGAAGCTTTCTTT
v_gene: TRBV11-2; len: 14; j_gene: TRBJ1-5; abundance: few; d_gene: -; CDR3aa: CASSLSGGRQPQHF; CDR3nt: TGTGCCAGCAGCTTAAGTGGAGGGCGTCAGCCCCAGCATTTT
v_gene: TRBV11-2; len: 15; j_gene: TRBJ1-4; abundance: -; d_gene: TRBD1; CDR3aa: CASSLRGQLNEKLFF; CDR3nt: TGTGCCAGCAGCTTGCGGGGACAGCTTAATGAAAAACTGTTTTTT
v_gene: TRBV15; len: 16; j_gene: TRBJ2-7; abundance: -; d_gene: TRBD2; CDR3aa: CATSTRARGDLNEQYF; CDR3nt: TGTGCCACCAGCACCCGAGCCCGGGGGGATTTGAACGAGCAGTACTTC
v_gene: TRBV5-1; len: 14; j_gene: TRBJ2-7; abundance: -; d_gene: -; CDR3aa: CASSSDTNSYEQYF; CDR3nt: TGCGCCAGCAGCTCGGACACCAACTCCTACGAGCAGTACTTC
v_gene: TRBV9; len: 14; j_gene: TRBJ2-5; abundance: -; d_gene: -; CDR3aa: CASSVSSLGETQYF; CDR3nt: TGTGCCAGCAGCGTATCGTCGTTAGGGGAGACCCAGTACTTC
v_gene: TRBV30; len: 15; j_gene: TRBJ2-7; abundance: -; d_gene: TRBD1; CDR3aa: CAWTAADRDVPNQYF; CDR3nt: TGTGCCTGGACCGCCGCGGACAGGGACGTCCCCAACCAGTACTTC